Following are 3 T cell receptor beta chains from one sample sequenced in a study of beta chain features in type 1 diabetes. Reverse transcription of all isolated RNA meant that expressed TCRB transcripts were sequenced. Data came from immunoSEQ multiplex PCR; TCRdb stores just in-frame clones and leaves some out. The sample has some 400,000 clones; roughly 16% are singletons. The sample consisted of naive CD4+ T cells from blood. The receptor set was obtained from a woman younger than 35 in good health.

This clone was picked up a small number of times. This chain connects TRBV9 to TRBJ2-3; maybe TRBD1 (6 bases). Trimming removed 0 bases at V and 2 bases at J, with 13 bases between. Germline V gene data show CDR1 as SGDLS and CDR2 as YYNGEE. This CDR3 contains 16 residues. The CDR3 reads CASSVVGHTNTDTQYF. DNA of the CDR3: TGTGCCAGCAGCGTAGTGGGACACACGAACACAGATACGCAGTATTTT.

The chain couples TRBV29-1 to TRBJ2-5; 9 bases are a match to TRBD2. This CDR3 comprises 15 residues. The V gene's germline CDR1 is SQVTM and CDR2 ANQGSEA. V gave up 4 bases and J gave up 5 bases; unmatched junction bases: 11. The CDR3: CSVAWIAGDWETQYF. Here the CDR3 DNA reads TGCAGCGTTGCGTGGATAGCGGGAGATTGGGAGACCCAGTACTTC.

This clone appeared a few times. The rearrangement joins TRBV2 to TRBJ2-3; D gene unclear. The V and J ends lost 5 bases and 0 bases respectively, with 12 bases between them. CDR1 is SNHLY, CDR2 FYNNEI, per germline. CDR3 length: 15 amino acids. The CDR3 sequence is CASSFHGASTDTQYF. DNA of the CDR3: TGTGCCAGCAGTTTCCATGGAGCTAGCACAGATACGCAGTATTTT.